A selection of T cell receptor beta chains follows, all from one sample in a study of blood T cell repertoires in COVID-19. Clones were sequenced by immunoSEQ multiplex PCR, and TCRdb holds only the in-frame ones, with some missing. Of roughly 300,000 clones detected, 65% to 90% appear once; the ten largest clones hold more than 10%. Material: peripheral blood. The source of these receptors is a human donor in a cohort sampled during active COVID-19. Both conserved end residues are part of each CDR3. The D gene is left open where the match is weak. Only part of the rows carry a size: once, few, many, or a class if the clone is expanded.

.,TRBJ2-3,TRBV6-2/TRBV6-3,12,.,TGTGCCAGCCGTTACCCGGAGGATACGCAGTATTTT,CASRYPEDTQYF
.,TRBJ2-1,TRBV4-3,17,TRBD2,TGCGCCAGCAGCCAGGGACTAGCGGGAAGCTCCTACAATGAGCAGTTCTTC,CASSQGLAGSSYNEQFF
.,TRBJ1-1,TRBV13,14,TRBD1,TGTGCCAGCAGCTTAGGCCTTGACAGGGCTGAAGCTTTCTTT,CASSLGLDRAEAFF
.,TRBJ2-1,TRBV24-1,16,TRBD2,TGTGCCACCAGTGATTTCTCACTAGCGGGGGGGATAGAGCAGTTCTTC,CATSDFSLAGGIEQFF
.,TRBJ1-2,TRBV5-6,16,TRBD1,TGTGCCAGCAGCCCGGCCGGTGGGACAGGGAGAGGAAGCTACACCTTC,CASSPAGGTGRGSYTF
.,TRBJ2-1,TRBV7-9,16,TRBD2,TGTGCCAGCAGCCCGCGGACTAGCCGAAGCCTCAATGAGCAGTTCTTC,CASSPRTSRSLNEQFF
.,TRBJ2-2,TRBV9,16,TRBD2,TGTGCCAGCAGCGTAGGGGAGGGGTTTGGCACCGGGGAGCTGTTTTTT,CASSVGEGFGTGELFF
.,TRBJ2-2,TRBV6-5,14,.,TGTGCCAGCAGCCCCGACAGGCGGACCGGGGAGCTGTTTTTT,CASSPDRRTGELFF
.,TRBJ2-3,TRBV7-2,18,.,TGTGCCAGCAGCTTAGTATTTTCGAGCGGGCGCACCACAGATACGCAGTATTTT,CASSLVFSSGRTTDTQYF
.,TRBJ2-5,TRBV5-1,17,TRBD2,TGCGCCAGCAGCTTGGCAGCGGGAGGATTGGAGAGAGAGACCCAGTACTTC,CASSLAAGGLERETQYF
few,TRBJ2-7,TRBV10-1,16,TRBD2,TGCGCCAGCAGTGCGGGACTAGCGGGAAGGCAAGGCGAGCAGTACTTC,CASSAGLAGRQGEQYF